This TCR beta chain was recorded in a study of blood T cell repertoires in COVID-19. Authors' analysis steps: Reference gene primer amplification in the assay estimated nucleated cell counts. Some clones are missing from TCRdb's copy, which holds only in-frame ones; the method was immunoSEQ multiplex PCR. The V and J calls and clone size come from that table; D and trimming were worked out from the DNA. The repertoire includes 220,000 or so clones, roughly nine tenths of them detected once, and roughly 10% sits in the top ten. V shed 0 bases and J shed 0 bases, with 7 bases lying between them. This CDR3 comprises 15 residues. Germline loops: CDR1 SGHRS, CDR2 YFSETQ.

The chain links TRBV5-1 to TRBJ1-5; D unclear. The sample comprised peripheral blood. The sequence derives from a woman between 50 and 59 years old with COVID-19, enrolled during active disease. The CDR3 coding sequence is TGCGCCAGCAGCTTGGCGGCAGGTAGCAATCAGCCCCAGCATTTT. It encodes CASSLAAGSNQPQHF.